The sequence of this TCR beta chain was determined in a study of CD8 T cells in Susac syndrome. cDNA came from about 0.51 to 1 ug RNA primed by random hexamers. TCRdb re-analysed the immunoSEQ multiplex PCR reads in MiXCR, keeping a single row per CDR3 protein. Of under 550,000 distinct CDR3 sequences listed, about 85% are singletons. Study results and limitations: The study acknowledged a relatively small number of individuals in its TCR sequencing and HLA analysis.

From blood CD8+ and CD4+ T cells, the TCR beta chain was sequenced. The CDR3 extends over 15 amino acids. After removal of 4 bases from V and 8 bases from J, the junction contained 10 bases not matched to a gene. In the case of this clonotype: Its antigen is currently unknown.

The origin of this receptor is a human donor with multiple sclerosis. Sample: CD8+ T cells from PBMCs. This sequence joins TRBV12-3 or TRBV12-4 and TRBJ2-1, with 8 bases that match TRBD2. The CDR3: CASSSRLARTDEQFF. The DNA for the CDR3 is TGTGCCAGCAGTTCCCGACTAGCGAGGACGGATGAGCAGTTCTTC.